The 32 T cell receptor beta chains below were found in one sample sequenced in a study of CD4 T cells in relation to SARS-CoV-2 and coronaviruses. Before the COVID-19 pandemic, during about 2011-2019, CD4+ T cells were taken from unexposed donors. Isolation of CD4+ T cells took place after 10 days in culture. Here immunoSEQ multiplex PCR was the method, and the copy in TCRdb shows in-frame clones only, minus some. The sample has some 16,000 clones, 65% to 85% seen once. These receptors have no known antigen. Material: CD4+ T cells from PBMCs, cultured in vitro. These receptors originate from a human donor in good health.

This clone showed up just a few times. CDR3 DNA sequence: TGTGCCAGCAGCCCGGAGCATGGGCGAATGCAGTTCTTC. This gives the protein CASSPEHGRMQFF. The chain recombines TRBV5-4 with TRBJ2-1; D gene ambiguous. The CDR3 runs 13 residues. V was cut by 4 bases and J by 12 bases, with 17 bases left in between. In germline, CDR1 is SGHNT, CDR2 YYREEE (reference sequence).

This chain uses TRBV7-8 with TRBJ2-5, with 7 bases matching TRBD2. There are 14 residues in the CDR3. Trimming cost V 4 bases and J 1 base; bases outside gene matches: 3. Germline V CDR1 and CDR2: SGHVS, FQNEAQ. The CDR3 DNA is TGTGCCAGCAGCTGGGGCGGGGGCCAAGAGACCCAGTACTTC. This translates into CASSWGGGQETQYF.

This chain links TRBV6-6 with TRBJ1-1; TRBD1 agrees at 9 bases. J was trimmed by 4 bases and V by 3 bases; bases with no gene match: 3. CDR1 and CDR2 (germline): MNHNY, SVGAGI (reference sequence). The length of the CDR3 is 14 residues. The CDR3 DNA is TGTGCCAGCAGTTATGGGACAGGGATCACTGAAGCTTTCTTT. Its translation: CASSYGTGITEAFF.

The chain carries TRBV5-1 and TRBJ1-4, with D hard to call. V shed 0 bases and J shed 3 bases, with 6 bases lying between them. CDR3 length: 14 amino acids. CDR1 and CDR2 (germline): SGHRS, YFSETQ. The CDR3: CASSLDGANEKLFF. For the CDR3, the DNA is TGCGCCAGCAGCTTGGACGGCGCTAATGAAAAACTGTTTTTT.

The chain links TRBV10-3 to TRBJ2-2, with D possibly being TRBD2 (5 bases). Trimming took 10 bases from V and 0 from J, leaving 15 bases between them. Germline assignment: CDR1 ENHRY and CDR2 SYGVKD. This CDR3 has 15 residues. The CDR3 nucleotides read TGTGCCACGGAGGACGGTGGATCGAACACCGGGGAGCTGTTTTTT. Amino acids: CATEDGGSNTGELFF.

The count of this clone is one. The chain couples TRBV5-1 to TRBJ1-2; 7 nucleotides line up with TRBD1. This CDR3 comprises 14 residues. V lost 4 bases and J lost 4; bases outside the gene matches: 7. Germline loops: CDR1 SGHRS, CDR2 YFSETQ. In DNA, the CDR3 is TGCGCCAGCAGCCGAACAGGGGCTAGCTATGGCTACACCTTC. It codes for CASSRTGASYGYTF.

This chain uses TRBV5-6 with TRBJ2-3; D not certain. Deletions cut 5 bases from V and 6 bases from J, with 10 bases between. The germline CDR1 and CDR2 sequences are SGHDT and YYEEEE. The CDR3 loop spans 12 amino acids. The CDR3 is CASSPRPDTQYF. CDR3 nucleotides: TGTGCCAGCAGTCCGCGGCCGGATACGCAGTATTTT.

This clone appeared a single time. This sequence joins TRBV7-8 and TRBJ2-5, with D perhaps assigned TRBD1 or TRBD2 (7 bases each). From germline, CDR1 is SGHVS and CDR2 FQNEAQ. The CDR3 length is 14 residues. Between the trimmed V and J ends, which lost 2 bases and 9 bases, there was a span of 16 bases. Here the CDR3 DNA reads TGTGCCAGCAGCTTACCTACAGGGGAGGGGGCCCAGTACTTC. It specifies CASSLPTGEGAQYF.

This clone was seen only once. The rearrangement joins TRBV7-9 to TRBJ2-4; weak D call: TRBD1 (5 bases). The V and J ends lost 4 bases and 1 base respectively, with 8 bases between them. Germline CDR1 reads SEHNR; CDR2 reads FQNEAQ (reference sequence). The CDR3 loop spans 14 amino acids. Written as DNA, the CDR3 is TGTGCCAGCAGCTGGTCAGGGGCCAAAAACATTCAGTACTTC. It yields the protein CASSWSGAKNIQYF.

This clone was seen once. The rearrangement links TRBV5-4 to TRBJ2-1, with TRBD2 identical over 7 bases. Germline CDR1 reads SGHNT; CDR2 reads YYREEE (reference sequence). The CDR3 runs 17 residues. Trimming at V came to 2 bases and at J to 0 bases, leaving 8 bases not matched to a gene. The CDR3 loop is CASSFKSLAASYNEQFF. CDR3 DNA sequence: TGTGCCAGCAGCTTTAAAAGCCTAGCGGCCTCCTACAATGAGCAGTTCTTC.

The V and J genes are TRBV12-5 and TRBJ2-1; TRBD1 or TRBD2 may be the D gene (5 bases each). The CDR3 runs 11 residues. Trimming took 5 bases from V and 9 from J, leaving 8 bases between them. The germline V gene encodes CDR1 LGHNT and CDR2 FRNRAP. CDR3 region: CASGTGGEQFF. CDR3 bases: TGTGCTAGTGGTACAGGAGGTGAGCAGTTCTTC.

The chain is built from TRBV5-1 and TRBJ2-1; 7 bases match TRBD2. The CDR3 has 16 residues. V trimming: 2 bases; J trimming: 4 bases; junction bases outside the gene matches: 9. CDR1 is SGHRS and CDR2 is YFSETQ in the germline V gene. The CDR3: CASSFGASGTYNEQFF. In DNA, the CDR3 is TGCGCCAGCAGCTTTGGGGCGAGCGGGACTTACAATGAGCAGTTCTTC.

This clone has just one count. The chain couples TRBV24-1 to TRBJ1-2, with D hard to call. Germline V gene sequence: CDR1 KGHDR, CDR2 SFDVKD. The germline V and J ends were trimmed by 5 bases and 2 bases, with 8 bases remaining between them. The CDR3 is 13 amino acids. The CDR3 DNA is TGTGCCACCAGTGGTGTAGGGAACTATGGCTACACCTTC. The encoded protein is CATSGVGNYGYTF.

The chain carries TRBV28 and TRBJ1-5; 8 positions agree with TRBD1. The trim removed 8 bases at V and 3 bases at J, leaving 6 bases unmatched. The CDR3 is 14 residues long. Germline V CDR1 and CDR2: MDHEN, SYDVKM. The CDR3 protein is CASQTGGTNQPQHF. The DNA of the CDR3 is TGTGCCAGCCAAACAGGGGGTACCAATCAGCCCCAGCATTTT.

The chain's CDR3 is CASSQGTRRETQYF. As DNA, the CDR3 is TGCGCCAGCAGCCAGGGGACTAGGAGGGAGACCCAGTACTTC. The rearrangement uses TRBV5-1 and TRBJ2-5; 8 nucleotides line up with TRBD2. CDR3 length: 14 residues. Germline CDR1 reads SGHRS; CDR2 reads YFSETQ. Losses at the gene ends were 4 bases for V and 5 bases for J; bases not matched to a gene: 7.

The V call is TRBV19, the J call TRBJ2-2; D is possibly TRBD1 or TRBD2 (5 bases each). The V gene's germline CDR1 is LNHDA and CDR2 SQIVND (reference sequence). The CDR3 covers 15 residues. V lost 3 bases, J lost 7 bases, and 15 bases lay in between. The CDR3 is CASSIGLGGGGELFF. CDR3 nucleotides: TGTGCCAGTAGTATCGGGCTTGGGGGTGGCGGGGAGCTGTTTTTT.

The V call is TRBV5-1, the J call TRBJ2-5, with TRBD1 matching over 9 bases. Germline-derived CDR1 and CDR2 are SGHRS and YFSETQ. This CDR3 has 15 residues. J gave up 2 bases and V 0 bases, and 2 bases lay outside the gene matches. CDR3 protein: CASSLGQGGQETQYF. CDR3 nucleotides: TGCGCCAGCAGCTTGGGACAGGGGGGACAAGAGACCCAGTACTTC.

This chain connects TRBV5-8 to TRBJ1-4; D remains unclear. The CDR3 runs 12 residues. Trimming shortened V by 1 base and J by 8 bases, and 6 bases separated the two germline ends. Germline V lookup: CDR1 SGHTS, CDR2 YDEGEE. The CDR3 is CASSLRYEKLFF. The CDR3 nucleotides are TGTGCCAGCAGCTTGCGCTACGAAAAACTGTTTTTT.

This clone occurred a few times. This chain connects TRBV6-5 to TRBJ1-1; 12 nucleotides agree with TRBD1. The CDR3 spans 13 residues. V gave up 9 bases and J gave up 7 bases; unmatched junction bases: 6. Germline CDR1 reads MNHEY; CDR2 reads SVGAGI. CDR3 nucleotide sequence: TGTGCCAGTCGGGACAGGGGGCAAAGTGAAGCTTTCTTT. This codes for CASRDRGQSEAFF.

This clone was picked up a small number of times. V and J are TRBV2 and TRBJ2-2; D unclear. This CDR3 region has 11 residues. V was pared by 6 bases and J by 3 bases, with 2 bases between. The germline V gene has CDR1 SNHLY and CDR2 FYNNEI. The CDR3 protein is CASRYTGELFF. The CDR3 DNA is TGTGCCAGCAGATACACCGGGGAGCTGTTTTTT.

This clone came up a few times. The rearrangement joins TRBV5-1 to TRBJ2-7; D is unclear. V was pared by 0 bases and J by 3 bases, with 10 bases between. Germline-derived CDR1 and CDR2 are SGHRS and YFSETQ. This CDR3 is 14 amino acids long. This chain's CDR3 is CASSLGAMRYEQYF. The CDR3 region has the DNA TGCGCCAGCAGCTTGGGGGCCATGCGCTACGAGCAGTACTTC.

This clone was recorded only once. The chain uses TRBV7-9 and TRBJ2-2; tentatively, D is TRBD1 or TRBD2 (5 bases each). The length of the CDR3 is 14 residues. The V end lost 7 bases, the J end lost 6 bases, and 15 bases lay between the germline ends. The germline CDR1 and CDR2 sequences are SEHNR and FQNEAQ (reference sequence). DNA for the CDR3: TGTGCCAGCAATCCAACACCGGGGCCCGGGGAGCTGTTTTTT. Protein product: CASNPTPGPGELFF.

This clone has more than one count but fewer than ten. The CDR3 coding sequence is TGTGCCAGCAGCCACAGCGCTTCGGGCACTGAAGCTTTCTTT. It codes for CASSHSASGTEAFF. V usage is TRBV11-3 and J usage is TRBJ1-1, with D unclear. Per germline, CDR1 SGHNT and CDR2 YENEEA. CDR3 size: 14 residues. Deletions cut 5 bases from V and 4 bases from J, with 14 bases between.

This clone was detected only a few times. The chain employs TRBV3-1 (or the pseudogene TRBV3-2) and TRBJ1-1; 9 bases are a match to TRBD1. After removal of 4 bases from V and 0 bases from J, the junction contained 12 bases not matched to a gene. This CDR3 comprises 18 residues. Germline V gives CDR1 LGHDT, CDR2 YNNKEL (reference sequence). DNA for the CDR3: TGTGCCAGCAGCCTCCCCTCCGGGACAGGGACGGTGAACACTGAAGCTTTCTTT. The encoded protein is CASSLPSGTGTVNTEAFF.

The V gene is TRBV10-3, the J gene TRBJ1-5; 11 nucleotides align to TRBD1. The J segment lost 4 bases and the V segment lost 3 bases, leaving 8 bases of the junction unmatched. CDR1 ENHRY and CDR2 SYGVKD come from the germline V gene. The CDR3 runs 17 residues. The CDR3 region has the DNA TGTGCCATCAGTGATAAAGGACAGGGGGCAGGGAATCAGCCCCAGCATTTT. It specifies CAISDKGQGAGNQPQHF.

The J gene is TRBJ1-6, the V gene TRBV5-1; weak D call: TRBD1 (6 bases). The CDR3 is 16 amino acids. V was trimmed by 2 bases and J by 5 bases, leaving 14 bases between them. Germline values: CDR1 SGHRS, CDR2 YFSETQ. CDR3 amino acids: CASSFRGSGNNSPLHF. Written as DNA, the CDR3 is TGCGCCAGCAGCTTCAGGGGTTCAGGGAATAATTCACCCCTCCACTTT. Full variable domain (outside the CDR3, taken from reference TRBV5-1 and TRBJ1-6): KAGVTQTPRYLIKTRGQQVTLSCSPISGHRSVSWYQQTPGQGLQFLFEYFSETQRNKGNFPGRFSGRQFSNSRSEMNVSTLELGDSALYLCASSFRGSGNNSPLHFGNGTRLTVT.

The chain couples TRBV18 to TRBJ1-1; the D gene is possibly TRBD1 (5 bases). V was clipped by 2 bases and J by 2 bases, with 12 bases between them. CDR1 is KGHSH and CDR2 is LQKENI in the germline V gene. The length of the CDR3 is 15 residues. CDR3 sequence: CASSPSEGINTEAFF. In DNA, the CDR3 is TGTGCCAGCTCACCATCTGAGGGGATAAACACTGAAGCTTTCTTT.

In this sample, this clone turned up once. The chain uses TRBV7-9 and TRBJ2-5, with D perhaps given as TRBD1 or TRBD2 (5 bases each). Trimming removed 4 bases at V and 2 bases at J, with 14 bases between. The CDR3 length is 15 residues. Germline V lookup: CDR1 SEHNR, CDR2 FQNEAQ (reference sequence). The CDR3 sequence is CASSSGTQVQETQYF. In DNA form, the CDR3 reads TGTGCCAGCAGCTCTGGGACGCAAGTTCAAGAGACCCAGTACTTC.

V and J are TRBV24-1 and TRBJ1-2; weak D call: TRBD1 (5 bases). Germline V gene sequence: CDR1 KGHDR, CDR2 SFDVKD. CDR3 size: 14 residues. Trimming shortened V by 6 bases and J by 3 bases, and 13 bases separated the two germline ends. The CDR3 DNA sequence: TGTGCCACCAGTCATCACCCGGGGGACTATGGCTACACCTTC. Its translation: CATSHHPGDYGYTF.

The J gene is TRBJ1-2, the V gene TRBV14; D is uncertain. Germline loops: CDR1 SGHDN, CDR2 FVKESK. The CDR3 is made up of 12 amino acids. The V end was cut by 4 bases, the J end by 8 bases, with 11 bases between. CDR3 sequence reads: CASSPGGVGYTF. The CDR3 DNA follows: TGTGCCAGCAGCCCAGGTGGGGTCGGCTACACCTTC. Complete variable domain (other parts from reference TRBV14 and TRBJ1-2): EAGVTQFPSHSVIEKGQTVTLRCDPISGHDNLYWYRRVMGKEIKFLLHFVKESKQDESGMPNNRFLAERTGGTYSTLKVQPAELEDSGVYFCASSPGGVGYTFGSGTRLTVV.

The chain uses TRBV3-1 (or the pseudogene TRBV3-2) and TRBJ2-7, with 9 bases fitting TRBD2. This CDR3 is 15 amino acids long. V was pared by 1 base and J by 3 bases, with 4 bases of the junction left unmatched. CDR1 is LGHDT, CDR2 YNNKEL, per germline (reference sequence). The CDR3 sequence: CASSQGLAGVYEQYF. The CDR3 nucleotides are TGTGCCAGCAGCCAAGGGTTAGCGGGAGTCTACGAGCAGTACTTC.

This clone was detected only once. This chain joins TRBV6-1 and TRBJ1-4; D might be TRBD1 (5 bases). Looked up from germline, CDR1 is MNHNS and CDR2 is SASEGT. The length of the CDR3 is 14 residues. The V and J ends lost 2 bases and 5 bases respectively, with 9 bases between them. CDR3 nucleotides: TGTGCCAGCAGTGAAACAGGAGAAAATGAAAAACTGTTTTTT. Translation gives CASSETGENEKLFF.